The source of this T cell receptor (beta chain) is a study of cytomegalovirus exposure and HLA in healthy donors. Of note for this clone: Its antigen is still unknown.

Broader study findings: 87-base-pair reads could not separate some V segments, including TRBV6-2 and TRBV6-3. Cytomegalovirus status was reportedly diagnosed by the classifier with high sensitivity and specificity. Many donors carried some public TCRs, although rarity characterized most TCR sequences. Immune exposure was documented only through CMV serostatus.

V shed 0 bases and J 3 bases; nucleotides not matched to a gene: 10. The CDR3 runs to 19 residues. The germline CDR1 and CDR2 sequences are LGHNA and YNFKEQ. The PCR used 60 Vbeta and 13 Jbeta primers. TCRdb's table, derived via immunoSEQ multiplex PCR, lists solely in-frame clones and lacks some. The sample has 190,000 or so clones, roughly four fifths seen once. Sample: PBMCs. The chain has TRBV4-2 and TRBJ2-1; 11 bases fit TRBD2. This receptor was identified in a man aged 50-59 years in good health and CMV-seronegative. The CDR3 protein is CASSQDPTSGSPFYNEQFF. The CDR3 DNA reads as TGTGCCAGCAGCCAAGATCCAACTAGCGGGAGCCCTTTCTACAATGAGCAGTTCTTC.